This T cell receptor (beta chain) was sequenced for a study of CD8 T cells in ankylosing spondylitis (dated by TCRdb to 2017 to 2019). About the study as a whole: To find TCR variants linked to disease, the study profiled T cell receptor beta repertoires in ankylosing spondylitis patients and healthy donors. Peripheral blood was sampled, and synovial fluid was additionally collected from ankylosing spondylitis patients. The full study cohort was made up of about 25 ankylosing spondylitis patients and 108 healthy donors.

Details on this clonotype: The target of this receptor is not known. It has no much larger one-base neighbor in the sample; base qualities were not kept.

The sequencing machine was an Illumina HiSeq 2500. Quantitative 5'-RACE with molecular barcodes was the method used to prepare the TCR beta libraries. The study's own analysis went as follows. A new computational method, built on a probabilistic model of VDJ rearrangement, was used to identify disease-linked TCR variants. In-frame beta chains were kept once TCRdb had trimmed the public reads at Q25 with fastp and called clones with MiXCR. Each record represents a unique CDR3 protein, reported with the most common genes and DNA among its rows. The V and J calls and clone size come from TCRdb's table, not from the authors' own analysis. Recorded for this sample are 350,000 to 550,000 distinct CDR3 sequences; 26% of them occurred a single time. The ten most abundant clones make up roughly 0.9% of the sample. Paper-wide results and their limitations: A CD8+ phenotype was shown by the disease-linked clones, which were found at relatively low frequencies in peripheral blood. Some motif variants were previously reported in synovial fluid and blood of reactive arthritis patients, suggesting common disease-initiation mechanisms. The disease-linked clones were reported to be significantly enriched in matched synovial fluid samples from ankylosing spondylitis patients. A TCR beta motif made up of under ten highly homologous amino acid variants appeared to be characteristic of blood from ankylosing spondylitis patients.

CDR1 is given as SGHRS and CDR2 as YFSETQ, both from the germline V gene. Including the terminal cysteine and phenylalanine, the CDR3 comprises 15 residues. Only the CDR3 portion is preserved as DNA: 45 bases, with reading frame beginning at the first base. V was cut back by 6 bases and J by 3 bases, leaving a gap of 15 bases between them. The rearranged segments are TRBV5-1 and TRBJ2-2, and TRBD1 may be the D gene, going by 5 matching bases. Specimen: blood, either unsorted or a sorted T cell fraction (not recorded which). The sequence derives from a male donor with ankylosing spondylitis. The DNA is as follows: TGCGCCAGCAAACTACGGATAGGGGACACCGGGGAGCTGTTTTTT. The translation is CASKLRIGDTGELFF.